A selection of T cell receptor beta chains follows, all from one sample in a study of regulatory T cells in long-lasting Graves disease. TCRdb ran MiXCR on the multiplex PCR reads and lists one entry per CDR3 protein. Of approximately 560,000 distinct CDR3 sequences in the sample, roughly 15% were seen once. These records were also assigned to another study, of T cells in Graves' hyperthyroidism and ophthalmopathy.

Specimen: peripheral blood mononuclear cells (PBMCs), collected at new diagnosis, from a patient treated with antithyroid drugs. The receptor set was obtained from a man younger than 30 with Graves disease. Each CDR3 is given with its conserved first and last residue. A D gene is named only where the DNA matches it firmly. Size tells how often a clone was seen (once, few, many) or the class of an expanded clone, and some rows leave it out.

v_call	d_call	j_call	clone_size	cdr3_aa	cdr3_nt
TRBV12-3/TRBV12-4	TRBD2	TRBJ2-1	many	CASSPSRSSGRDDEQFF	TGTGCCAGCAGTCCCTCCCGTAGTAGCGGGAGGGACGATGAGCAGTTCTTC
TRBV5-1	TRBD1	TRBJ1-2	-	CARNGMGTDYTF	TGCGCCAGAAACGGGATGGGGACAGACTACACCTTC
TRBV20-1	-	TRBJ1-2	few	CSTRTVGYGYTF	TGCAGTACCCGGACAGTCGGCTATGGCTACACCTTC
TRBV7-9	TRBD1	TRBJ2-3	many	CASSPGTGRADTQYF	TGTGCCAGCAGCCCCGGGACAGGGAGGGCAGATACGCAGTATTTT
TRBV2	TRBD2	TRBJ2-2	-	CASSDGRDGELFF	TGTGCCAGCAGTGACGGGAGGGACGGGGAGCTGTTTTTT
TRBV20-1	-	TRBJ2-3	many	CSARRPATSTDTQYF	TGCAGTGCCCGTAGGCCGGCTACTAGCACAGATACGCAGTATTTT
TRBV7-9	-	TRBJ1-2	few	CASSHPDYDYGYTF	TGTGCCAGCAGCCACCCGGATTACGACTATGGCTACACCTTC
TRBV28	-	TRBJ1-5	many	CASSFVGQPQHF	TGTGCCAGCAGTTTCGTGGGTCAGCCCCAGCATTTT
TRBV30	TRBD1	TRBJ1-5	many	CAWSVRQGGNQPQHF	TGTGCCTGGAGTGTACGACAGGGAGGCAATCAGCCCCAGCATTTT
TRBV20-1	-	TRBJ1-1	-	CSAPMIWPLNTEAFF	TGCAGTGCGCCCATGATATGGCCCTTGAACACTGAAGCTTTCTTT
TRBV5-6	-	TRBJ1-5	few	CASSLGISNQPQHF	TGTGCCAGCAGCTTGGGGATTAGCAATCAGCCCCAGCATTTT